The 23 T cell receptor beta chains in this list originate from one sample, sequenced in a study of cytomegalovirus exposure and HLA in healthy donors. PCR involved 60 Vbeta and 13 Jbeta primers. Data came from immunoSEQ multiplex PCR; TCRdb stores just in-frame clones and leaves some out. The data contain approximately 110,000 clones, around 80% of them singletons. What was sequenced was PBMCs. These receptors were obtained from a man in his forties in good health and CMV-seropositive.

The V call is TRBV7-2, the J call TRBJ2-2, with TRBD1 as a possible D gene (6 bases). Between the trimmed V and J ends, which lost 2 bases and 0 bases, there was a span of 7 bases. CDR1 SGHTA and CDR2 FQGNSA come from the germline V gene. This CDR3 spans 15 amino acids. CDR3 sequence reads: CASSLRQANTGELFF. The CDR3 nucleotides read TGTGCCAGCAGCTTAAGACAGGCGAACACCGGGGAGCTGTTTTTT.

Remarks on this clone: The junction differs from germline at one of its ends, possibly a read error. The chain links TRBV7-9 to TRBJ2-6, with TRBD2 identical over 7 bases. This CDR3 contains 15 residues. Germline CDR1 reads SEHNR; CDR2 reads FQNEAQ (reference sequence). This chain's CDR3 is CASSLGGAGANGLTF. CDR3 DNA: TGTGCCAGCAGCTTGGGAGGGGCTGGGGCCAACGGCCTGACTTTC.

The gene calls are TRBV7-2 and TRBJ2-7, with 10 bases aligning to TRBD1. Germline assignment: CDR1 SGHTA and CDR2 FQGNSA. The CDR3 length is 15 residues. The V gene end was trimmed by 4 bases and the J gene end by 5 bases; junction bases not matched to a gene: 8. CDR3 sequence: CASSSKTGGNNEQYF. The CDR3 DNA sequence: TGTGCCAGCAGCTCCAAGACAGGGGGCAATAACGAGCAGTACTTC.

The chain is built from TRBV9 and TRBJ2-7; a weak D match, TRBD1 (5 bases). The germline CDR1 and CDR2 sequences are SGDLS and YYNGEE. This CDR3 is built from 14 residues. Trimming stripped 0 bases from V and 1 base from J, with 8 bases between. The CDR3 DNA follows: TGTGCCAGCAGCGTAGCACAGGTATCCTACGAGCAGTACTTC. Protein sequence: CASSVAQVSYEQYF.

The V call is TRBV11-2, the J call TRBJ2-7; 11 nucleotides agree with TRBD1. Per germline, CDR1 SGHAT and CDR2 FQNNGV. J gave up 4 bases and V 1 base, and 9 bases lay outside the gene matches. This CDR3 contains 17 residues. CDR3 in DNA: TGTGCCAGCAGCTTAGGCAACGGACAGGGGGCGTTGTACGAGCAGTACTTC. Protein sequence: CASSLGNGQGALYEQYF.

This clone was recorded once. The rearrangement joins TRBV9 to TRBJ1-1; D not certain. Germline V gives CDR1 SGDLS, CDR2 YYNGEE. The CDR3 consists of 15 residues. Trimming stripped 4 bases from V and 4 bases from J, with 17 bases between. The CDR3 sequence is CASSPSRGSSTEAFF. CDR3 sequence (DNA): TGTGCCAGCAGCCCCTCCCGAGGGTCTAGCACTGAAGCTTTCTTT.

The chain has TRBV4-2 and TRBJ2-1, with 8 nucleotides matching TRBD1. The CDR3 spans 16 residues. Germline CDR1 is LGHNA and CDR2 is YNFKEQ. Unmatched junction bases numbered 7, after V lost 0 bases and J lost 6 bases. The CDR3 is CASSQDVGQASNEQFF. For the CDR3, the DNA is TGTGCCAGCAGCCAAGACGTGGGACAGGCGAGCAATGAGCAGTTCTTC.

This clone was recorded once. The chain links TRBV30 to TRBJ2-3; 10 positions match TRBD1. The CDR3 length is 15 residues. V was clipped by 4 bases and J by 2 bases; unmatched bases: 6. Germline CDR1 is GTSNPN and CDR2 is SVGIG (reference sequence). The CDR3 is CAWISTGGYTDTQYF. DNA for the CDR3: TGTGCCTGGATTTCGACAGGGGGCTACACAGATACGCAGTATTTT.

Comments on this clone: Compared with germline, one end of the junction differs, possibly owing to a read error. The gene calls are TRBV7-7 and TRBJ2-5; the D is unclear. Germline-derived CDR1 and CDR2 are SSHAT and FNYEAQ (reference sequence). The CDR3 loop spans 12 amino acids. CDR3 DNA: TGTGCTAGCAGTCCCGATTCGGGGACCCAGTACTTC. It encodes CASSPDSGTQYF.

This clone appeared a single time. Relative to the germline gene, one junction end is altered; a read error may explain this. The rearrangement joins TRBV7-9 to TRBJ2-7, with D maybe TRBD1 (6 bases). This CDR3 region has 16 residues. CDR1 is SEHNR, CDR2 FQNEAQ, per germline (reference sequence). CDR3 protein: CSSSLGLTGTPSEQYF. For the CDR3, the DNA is TGTTCCAGCAGCTTAGGCCTAACAGGGACCCCCAGCGAGCAGTACTTC.

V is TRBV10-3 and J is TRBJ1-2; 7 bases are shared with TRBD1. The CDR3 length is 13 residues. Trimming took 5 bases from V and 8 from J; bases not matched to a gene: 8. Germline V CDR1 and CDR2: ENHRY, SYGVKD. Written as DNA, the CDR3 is TGTGCCATCAGTAGTACAGGGGCTGGAGGCTACACCTTC. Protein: CAISSTGAGGYTF.

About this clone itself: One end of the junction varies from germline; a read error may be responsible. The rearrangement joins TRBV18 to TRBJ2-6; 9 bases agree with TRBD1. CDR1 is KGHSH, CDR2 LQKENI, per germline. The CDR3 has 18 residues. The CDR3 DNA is TGTGCCAGCTCACCAGGACAGGGGAACTCGGATGGGGCCAACGGCCTGACTTTC. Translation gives CASSPGQGNSDGANGLTF.

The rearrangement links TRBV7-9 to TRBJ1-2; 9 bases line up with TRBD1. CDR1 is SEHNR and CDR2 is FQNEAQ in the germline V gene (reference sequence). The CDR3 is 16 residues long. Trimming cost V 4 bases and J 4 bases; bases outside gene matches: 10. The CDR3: CASSSPWTGVIYGYTF. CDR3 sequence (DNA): TGTGCCAGCAGCTCCCCCTGGACAGGGGTGATCTATGGCTACACCTTC.

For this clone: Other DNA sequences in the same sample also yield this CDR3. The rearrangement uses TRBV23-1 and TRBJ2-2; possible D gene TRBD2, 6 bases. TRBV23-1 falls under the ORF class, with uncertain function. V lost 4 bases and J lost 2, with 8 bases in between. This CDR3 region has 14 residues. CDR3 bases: TGCGCCAGCAGTCGGGGAGGAAACACCGGGGAGCTGTTTTTT. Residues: CASSRGGNTGELFF.

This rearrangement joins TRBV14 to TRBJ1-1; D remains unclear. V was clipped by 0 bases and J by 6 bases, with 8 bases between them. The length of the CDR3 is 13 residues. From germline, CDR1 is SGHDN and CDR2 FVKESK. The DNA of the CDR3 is TGTGCCAGCAGCCAAGAGAGGTTTCCTGAAGCTTTCTTT. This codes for CASSQERFPEAFF.

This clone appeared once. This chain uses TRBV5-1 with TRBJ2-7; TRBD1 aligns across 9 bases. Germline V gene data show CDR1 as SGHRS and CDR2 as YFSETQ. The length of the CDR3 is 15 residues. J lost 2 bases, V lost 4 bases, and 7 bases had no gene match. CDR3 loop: CASSDRDRVAYEQYF. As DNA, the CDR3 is TGCGCCAGCAGCGACCGGGACAGGGTCGCCTACGAGCAGTACTTC.

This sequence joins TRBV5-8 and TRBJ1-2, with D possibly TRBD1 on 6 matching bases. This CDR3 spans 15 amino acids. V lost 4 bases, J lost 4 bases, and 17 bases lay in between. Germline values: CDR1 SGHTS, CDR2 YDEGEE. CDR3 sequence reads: CASSNQRQDAYGYTF. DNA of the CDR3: TGTGCCAGCAGCAATCAAAGACAGGATGCCTATGGCTACACCTTC.

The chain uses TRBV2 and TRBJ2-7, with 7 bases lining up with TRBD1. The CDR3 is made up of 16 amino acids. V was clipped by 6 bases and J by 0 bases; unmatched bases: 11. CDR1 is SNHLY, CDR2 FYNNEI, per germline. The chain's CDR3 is CASRSGIQGFSYEQYF. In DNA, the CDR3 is TGTGCCAGCAGATCAGGGATACAGGGGTTCTCCTACGAGCAGTACTTC.

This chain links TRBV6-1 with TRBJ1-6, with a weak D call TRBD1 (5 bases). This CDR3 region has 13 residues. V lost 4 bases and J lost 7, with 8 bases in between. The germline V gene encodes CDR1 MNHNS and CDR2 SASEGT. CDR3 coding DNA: TGTGCCAGCAGTGGACAGCTAAATTCACCCCTCCACTTT. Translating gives CASSGQLNSPLHF.

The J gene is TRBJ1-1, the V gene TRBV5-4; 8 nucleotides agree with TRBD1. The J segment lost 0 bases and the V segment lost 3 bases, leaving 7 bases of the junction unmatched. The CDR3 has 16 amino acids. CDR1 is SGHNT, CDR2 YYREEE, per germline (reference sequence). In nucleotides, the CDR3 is TGTGCCAGCAGCTATGACAGGGGCCAATTGAACACTGAAGCTTTCTTT. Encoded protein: CASSYDRGQLNTEAFF.

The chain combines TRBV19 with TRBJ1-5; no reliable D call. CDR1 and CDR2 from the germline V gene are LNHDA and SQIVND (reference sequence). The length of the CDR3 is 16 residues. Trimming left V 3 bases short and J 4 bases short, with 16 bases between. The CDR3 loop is CASSIKYGTMNQPQHF. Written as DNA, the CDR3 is TGTGCCAGTAGTATTAAGTACGGAACTATGAATCAGCCCCAGCATTTT. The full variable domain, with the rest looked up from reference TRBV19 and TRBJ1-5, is DGGITQSPKYLFRKEGQNVTLSCEQNLNHDAMYWYRQDPGQGLRLIYYSQIVNDFQKGDIAEGYSVSREKKESFPLTVTSAQKNPTAFYLCASSIKYGTMNQPQHFGDGTRLSIL.

The CDR3 reads CASSIDSGGRGYTF. The CDR3 nucleotides are TGTGCCAGTAGTATAGATTCAGGGGGAAGAGGCTACACCTTC. V gene TRBV19 combines with J gene TRBJ1-2; 7 bases map to TRBD1. The CDR3 is made up of 14 amino acids. With 0 bases clipped from V and 8 bases from J, the junction kept 6 bases outside the gene matches. Germline CDR1 is LNHDA and CDR2 is SQIVND (reference sequence).

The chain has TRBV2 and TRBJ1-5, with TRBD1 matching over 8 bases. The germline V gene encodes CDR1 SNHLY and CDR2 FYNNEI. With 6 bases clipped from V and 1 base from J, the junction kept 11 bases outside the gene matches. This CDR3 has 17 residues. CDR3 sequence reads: CASRTIQGAVSNQPQHF. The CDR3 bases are TGTGCCAGCAGGACGATCCAGGGGGCGGTAAGCAATCAGCCCCAGCATTTT.